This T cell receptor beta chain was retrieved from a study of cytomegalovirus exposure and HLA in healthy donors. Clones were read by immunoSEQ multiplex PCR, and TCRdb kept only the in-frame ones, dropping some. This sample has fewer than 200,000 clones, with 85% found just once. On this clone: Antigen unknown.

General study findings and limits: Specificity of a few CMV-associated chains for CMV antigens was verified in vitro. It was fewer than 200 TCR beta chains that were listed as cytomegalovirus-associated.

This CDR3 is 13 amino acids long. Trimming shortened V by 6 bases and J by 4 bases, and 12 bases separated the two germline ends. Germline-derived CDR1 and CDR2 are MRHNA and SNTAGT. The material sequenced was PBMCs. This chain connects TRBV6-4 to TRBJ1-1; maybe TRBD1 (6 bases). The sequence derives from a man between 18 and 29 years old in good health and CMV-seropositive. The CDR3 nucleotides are TGTGCCAGCAGCGCCCAGGGGAGCACTGAAGCTTTCTTT. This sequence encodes CASSAQGSTEAFF.